This entry lists 2 T cell receptor beta chains sequenced from one sample in a study of blood T cells in healthy people across ages (dated by TCRdb to between 2015 and 2017). The library came from 5' RACE. The sequencer listed for this sample is Illumina HiSeq 2500. The second PCR ran for roughly 7 to 11 cycles and used a J-beta primer mix along with a sample-barcoded 5' primer. In-frame beta chains were kept once TCRdb had trimmed the public reads at Q25 with fastp and called clones with MiXCR. Entries that share a CDR3 protein sequence are merged under the most common genes and DNA. Within this sample are around 1.7 million distinct CDR3 sequences, with approximately 30% of them counted one time only. The ten largest clones add up to around 7.7% of the sample. The sample comprised blood. The receptors were sampled from a woman under 40 in good health.

The chain uses TRBV9 and TRBJ1-1; D remains unclear. Germline V gene data show CDR1 as SGDLS and CDR2 as YYNGEE. V was cut by 4 bases and J by 1 base, with 8 bases left in between. This CDR3 spans 13 amino acids. CDR3: CASSSAPNTEAFF. The CDR3 bases are TGTGCCAGCAGCTCCGCCCCGAACACTGAAGCTTTCTTT.

This clonotype was observed many times. The J gene is TRBJ2-7, the V gene TRBV7-9; the match to TRBD1 covers 7 bases. The length of the CDR3 is 16 residues. CDR1 SEHNR and CDR2 FQNEAQ come from the germline V gene (reference sequence). The junction had 12 bases not matched to a gene; V was cut back by 4 bases and J by 3 bases. In nucleotides, the CDR3 is TGTGCCAGCAGCTCTAACAAACAGGGGATCGACTACGAGCAGTACTTC. This translates into CASSSNKQGIDYEQYF.